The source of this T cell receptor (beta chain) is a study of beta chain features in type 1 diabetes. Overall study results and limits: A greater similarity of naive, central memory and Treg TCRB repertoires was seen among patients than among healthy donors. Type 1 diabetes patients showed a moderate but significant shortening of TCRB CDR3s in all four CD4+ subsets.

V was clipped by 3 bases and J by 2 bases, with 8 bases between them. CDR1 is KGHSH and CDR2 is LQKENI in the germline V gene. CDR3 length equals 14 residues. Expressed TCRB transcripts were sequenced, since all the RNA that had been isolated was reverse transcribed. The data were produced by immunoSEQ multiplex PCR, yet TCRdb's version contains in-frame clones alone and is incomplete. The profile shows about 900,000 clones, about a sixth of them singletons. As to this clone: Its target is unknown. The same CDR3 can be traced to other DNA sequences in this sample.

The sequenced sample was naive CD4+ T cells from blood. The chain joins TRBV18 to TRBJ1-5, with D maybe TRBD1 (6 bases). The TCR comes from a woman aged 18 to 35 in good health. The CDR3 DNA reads TGTGCCAGCTCACCCAGGGGAGGCAATCAGCCCCAGCATTTT. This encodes CASSPRGGNQPQHF.